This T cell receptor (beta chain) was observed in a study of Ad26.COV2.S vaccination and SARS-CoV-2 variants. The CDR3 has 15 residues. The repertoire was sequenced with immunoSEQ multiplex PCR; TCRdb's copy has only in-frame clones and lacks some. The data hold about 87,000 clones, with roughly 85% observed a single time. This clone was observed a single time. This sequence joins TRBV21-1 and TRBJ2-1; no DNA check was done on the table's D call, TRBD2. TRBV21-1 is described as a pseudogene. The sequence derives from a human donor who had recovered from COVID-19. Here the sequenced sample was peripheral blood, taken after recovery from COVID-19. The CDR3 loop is CASSGLAGDSNEQFF. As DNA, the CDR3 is TGTGCCAGCAGTGGACTAGCGGGAGATTCCAATGAGCAGTTCTTC.